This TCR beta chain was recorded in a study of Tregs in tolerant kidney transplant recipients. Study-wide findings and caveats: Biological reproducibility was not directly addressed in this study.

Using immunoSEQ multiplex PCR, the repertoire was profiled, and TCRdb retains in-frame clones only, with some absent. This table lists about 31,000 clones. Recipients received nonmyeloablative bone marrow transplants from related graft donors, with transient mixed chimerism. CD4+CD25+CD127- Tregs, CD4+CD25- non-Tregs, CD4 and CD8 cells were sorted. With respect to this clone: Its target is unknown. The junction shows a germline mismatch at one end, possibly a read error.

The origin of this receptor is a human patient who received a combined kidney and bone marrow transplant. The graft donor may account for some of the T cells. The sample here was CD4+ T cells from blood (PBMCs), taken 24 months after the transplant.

CDR3 region: CASSDRGRSTDTQYF. The DNA read from the CDR3 is TGTGCCAGTAGTGACAGGGGGCGAAGCACAGATACG. The chain carries TRBV6-1 and TRBJ2-3; 10 nucleotides align to TRBD1. The CDR3 end is not reached by the read, which stops 3 residues before it; the germline J gene fills it in. The CDR3 sequence is 15 residues long. From germline, CDR1 is MNHNS and CDR2 SASEGT.